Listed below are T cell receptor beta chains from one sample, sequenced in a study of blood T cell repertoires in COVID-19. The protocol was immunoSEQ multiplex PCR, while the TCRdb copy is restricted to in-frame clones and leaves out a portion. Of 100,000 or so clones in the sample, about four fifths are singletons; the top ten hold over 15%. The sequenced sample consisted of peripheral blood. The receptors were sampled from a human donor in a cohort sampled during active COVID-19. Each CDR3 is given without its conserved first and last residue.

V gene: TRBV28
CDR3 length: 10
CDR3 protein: ASSSQLYGYT

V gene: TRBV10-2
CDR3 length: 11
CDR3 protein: ASSEQGGTEAF

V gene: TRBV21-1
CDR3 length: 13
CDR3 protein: ASSPGQGFYNEQF

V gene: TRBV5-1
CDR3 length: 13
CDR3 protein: ASSIGLAETDTQY

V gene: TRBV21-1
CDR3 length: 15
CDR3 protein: ASSIPRLAGIGNEQF

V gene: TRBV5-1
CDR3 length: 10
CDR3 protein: ASSSGIYGYT

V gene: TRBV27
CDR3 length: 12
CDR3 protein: ASSFGGSNEKLF

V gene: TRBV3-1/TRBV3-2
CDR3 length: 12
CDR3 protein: ASRLGQDNSPLH

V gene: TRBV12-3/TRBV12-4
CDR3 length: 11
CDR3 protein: ASSFGGNQPQH

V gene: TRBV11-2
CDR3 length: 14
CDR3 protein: ASSFKLAGASYEQY

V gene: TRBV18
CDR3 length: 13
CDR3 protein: ASSPHSAPTDTQY

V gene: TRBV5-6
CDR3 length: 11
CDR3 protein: ASSLGAGYGYT

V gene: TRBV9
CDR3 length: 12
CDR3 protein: ASSPTGSGSPLH

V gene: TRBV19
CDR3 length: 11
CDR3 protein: ASTSQSNYGYT

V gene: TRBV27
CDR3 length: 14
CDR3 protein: ASSLSSTGSNQPQH

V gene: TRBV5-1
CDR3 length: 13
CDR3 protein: ASSLLGEARHEQY

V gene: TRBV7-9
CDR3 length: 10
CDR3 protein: ASGPREDEQF

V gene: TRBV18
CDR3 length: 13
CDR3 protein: ASSPFRDRPYEQY

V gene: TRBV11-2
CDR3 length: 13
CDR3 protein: ASSLSSTGGIEQY

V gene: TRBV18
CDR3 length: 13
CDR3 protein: ASSPTQDSNSPLH

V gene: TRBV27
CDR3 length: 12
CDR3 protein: ASSLSGQGRAQY

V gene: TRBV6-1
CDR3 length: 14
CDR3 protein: ASSEPGDSNVYGYT

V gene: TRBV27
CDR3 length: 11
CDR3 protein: ASSSDREYEQY

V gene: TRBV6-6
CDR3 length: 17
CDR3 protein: ASSSFLDRLLNSGNTIY

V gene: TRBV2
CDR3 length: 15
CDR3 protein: ASSDPASGTGGYEQY

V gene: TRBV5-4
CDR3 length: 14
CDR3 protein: ASSPRSGGADTEAF

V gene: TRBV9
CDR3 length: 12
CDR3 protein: ASSVSSGSVEQY

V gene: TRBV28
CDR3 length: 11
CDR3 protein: ASSSPGGTEAF

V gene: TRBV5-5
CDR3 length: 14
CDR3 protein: ASSRITGQGAYEQY

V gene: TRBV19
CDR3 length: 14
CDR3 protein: ASSMGGKGIDQPQH

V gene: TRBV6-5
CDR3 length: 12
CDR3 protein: ALMAALPLYEQY

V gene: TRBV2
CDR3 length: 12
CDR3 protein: ASSYQGLAGVQY

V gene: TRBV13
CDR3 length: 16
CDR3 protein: ASSSSLVAGGRTGELF